This T cell receptor beta chain stems from a study of molecular identifiers for immune sequencing clone quantification. Study-level findings and limits: Naive cells had under 1% of molecules in clones above 20 RNA copies, effectors over 97%.

The length of the CDR3 is 17 residues. Trimming shortened V by 5 bases and J by 7 bases, and 26 bases separated the two germline ends. Germline V gives CDR1 SEHNR, CDR2 FQNEAQ (reference sequence). Methods described previously, with TCR primers listed, were used for bulk TCR libraries. TCRdb reprocessed the PCR reads with MiXCR, giving one entry per CDR3 protein. The sample holds 250,000 to 400,000 distinct CDR3 sequences, around 21% seen once. Remarks on this clonotype: As yet, its antigen is unknown.

The sequenced material came from naive CD8+ T cells from blood, with Jurkat cell RNA spiked in. The subset here: FACS-sorted CD8+CD4-CCR7+CD45RA+ naive T cells. The TCR sequence derives from a human donor in good health. Some libraries in this study had Jurkat cell RNA spiked in. The chain employs TRBV7-9 and TRBJ2-5; a weak D match, TRBD2 (5 bases). The CDR3 sequence: CASSRSARGFEYRTQYF. For the CDR3, the DNA is TGTGCCAGCAGCCGTTCGGCCCGGGGTTTTGAATATCGGACCCAGTACTTC.